Below, one TCR beta chain is given with its context. This clonotype was seen repeatedly, ten times or more. It has no known antigen specificity. One end of the junction is discordant with germline, which a read error may explain. This record belongs to a study of CD8+CD57+ T cells in acquired aplastic anemia (dated by TCRdb to 2016 to 2019). Study-wide context: A mean of approximately 2.9 ug of DNA, ranging from roughly 0.19 to 27.4 ug, was extracted from sorted CD4+ and CD8+ cells. For healthy donor samples, the average read count was about 9.8 million for CD4+ cells and 11.0 million for CD8+ cells.

In this study, sorted CD4+ and CD8+ T cells from the blood of healthy subjects and of severe aplastic anemia patients had their TCR repertoires deep-sequenced. Ficoll-Paque density gradient centrifugation was used to isolate peripheral blood mononuclear cells. Before DNA was extracted, CD4+ and CD8+ T cells were sorted using either FACS or magnetic beads. Genomic DNA was used as template for profiling of TCR beta VDJ combinations and CDR3 sequences. TCR repertoire sequencing was run on an Illumina HiSeq 2000. The paper's data handling went like this. TRBV/TRBJ rearrangement plots, CDR3 size and DJ length profiles, and Simpson's diversity index were used to assess repertoires. The most abundant DNA sequence in the deep sequencing data was taken as the immunodominant clone. CDR3 amino acid sequences were screened for sharing across subjects and were compared with published repertoires and the VDJdb database. TCRdb's own reprocessing of the public reads used fastp at Q25 and MiXCR and kept productive beta chains. Every distinct CDR3 protein forms one entry, paired with its most common genes and DNA. Clone size and V and J calls follow TCRdb, not the original study. Across this sample there are 150,000 or so distinct CDR3 sequences, with around 60% seen only once. In total, the top ten clones hold 45% of the sample.

The germline V gene (reference sequence) provides CDR1 LNHDA and CDR2 SQIVND. The CDR3 runs 17 amino acids, cysteine and phenylalanine included. The read is trimmed to its CDR3 DNA, 51 bases read in frame from base 1. Summary of the overall study and its limitations: Between patients and healthy controls, no significant difference in CD8+ Simpson's diversity was found (P=0.060). Around 27 CD8+ CDR3 sequences were found in both patients and controls but appeared to be highly expressed in patients and within the immunodominant clones of the patients.

The sequencing sample was made of sorted CD4+, CD8+, or CD8+CD57+ T cells (not recorded which) from PBMCs. The receptor was derived from a human donor in good health. The chain uses TRBV19 and TRBJ2-5; TRBD2 agrees with 7 junctional bases. The DNA sequence is TGTGCCAGTAGTATAGAGTTTCGGGAGGCCTTTCAAGAGACCCAGTACTTT. This translates into CASSIEFREAFQETQYF. With all but the CDR3 taken from the reference TRBV19 and TRBJ2-5 genes, the full variable domain is: DGGITQSPKYLFRKEGQNVTLSCEQNLNHDAMYWYRQDPGQGLRLIYYSQIVNDFQKGDIAEGYSVSREKKESFPLTVTSAQKNPTAFYLCASSIEFREAFQETQYFGPGTRLLVL.